The 11 T cell receptor beta chains presented below share a single source sample, sequenced in a study of blood T cell repertoires in COVID-19. Libraries were prepared by immunoSEQ multiplex PCR; TCRdb keeps only in-frame clonotypes and omits some of them. Found here are over 200,000 clones, about 90% of them singletons; the top ten hold roughly 2%. Sequenced sample: peripheral blood. The receptors shown here come from a man aged 35-49 years with active or convalescent COVID-19.

The rearrangement links TRBV19 to TRBJ2-3; 7 bases map to TRBD1. The CDR3 is made up of 15 amino acids. The V gene's germline CDR1 is LNHDA and CDR2 SQIVND (reference sequence). The J segment lost 3 bases and the V segment lost 3 bases, leaving 6 bases of the junction unmatched. The CDR3 region has the DNA TGTGCCAGTAGTATTCGGGACAGTGGGACAGATACGCAGTATTTT. As protein: CASSIRDSGTDTQYF.

The count of this clone is one. The gene calls are TRBV9 and TRBJ2-7; TRBD1 aligns across 10 bases. The CDR3 loop spans 15 amino acids. Germline CDR1 is SGDLS and CDR2 is YYNGEE. V shed 4 bases, J shed 3 bases, and the junction held 7 bases outside the gene matches. The CDR3 coding sequence is TGTGCCAGCAGCATCGGACAGGGGGTAAACTACGAGCAGTACTTC. Translated: CASSIGQGVNYEQYF.

J is TRBJ1-6 and V is TRBV30, with D possibly TRBD1 on 6 matching bases. The CDR3 covers 18 residues. With 4 bases removed from V and 14 bases from J, the gap between germline ends came to 33 bases. Germline V gene sequence: CDR1 GTSNPN, CDR2 SVGIG (reference sequence). The CDR3 nucleotides read TGTGCCTGGACCCCCTCCCTTAGGCAGGGGAGTCCTATTTCGGCCCTCCACTTT. Translated: CAWTPSLRQGSPISALHF.

V gene TRBV4-1 combines with J gene TRBJ2-7, with 8 positions matching TRBD1. In germline, CDR1 is MGHRA, CDR2 YSYEKL. The V gene end was trimmed by 4 bases and the J gene end by 4 bases; junction bases not matched to a gene: 6. This CDR3 contains 14 residues. The DNA for the CDR3 is TGCGCCAGCAGCCCCAGACAGGGGTGGTACGAGCAGTACTTC. It translates to CASSPRQGWYEQYF.

The chain has TRBV18 and TRBJ1-1, with TRBD1 matching 9 bases. The J segment lost 2 bases and the V segment lost 1 base, leaving 5 bases of the junction unmatched. Germline V gene data show CDR1 as KGHSH and CDR2 as LQKENI. CDR3 length: 16 residues. CDR3 coding DNA: TGTGCCAGCTCACCACACTTGGGACAGGGAAACACTGAAGCTTTCTTT. Its translation: CASSPHLGQGNTEAFF. The full variable domain, in which reference TRBV18 and TRBJ1-1 provide the parts outside the CDR3, is NAGVMQNPRHLVRRRGQEARLRCSPMKGHSHVYWYRQLPEEGLKFMVYLQKENIIDESGMPKERFSAEFPKEGPSILRIQQVVRGDSAAYFCASSPHLGQGNTEAFFGQGTRLTVV.

This chain uses TRBV30 with TRBJ2-7, with TRBD1 matching 7 bases. The germline V gene encodes CDR1 GTSNPN and CDR2 SVGIG (reference sequence). The CDR3 length is 12 residues. V lost 7 bases, J lost 6 bases, and 9 bases stayed unmatched. CDR3 nucleotides: TGTGCCTTGACAAGGGGGCAGAGCGAGCAGTACTTC. Its protein is CALTRGQSEQYF.

This clone was found once. This sample includes further DNA sequences coding for the same CDR3. The chain couples TRBV27 to TRBJ2-7; 7 nucleotides match TRBD1. The V and J ends lost 5 bases and 5 bases, in that order; junction bases with no gene match: 3. This CDR3 spans 12 amino acids. The V gene's germline CDR1 is MNHEY and CDR2 SMNVEV (reference sequence). CDR3 sequence: CASSPQGDEQYF. The DNA of the CDR3 is TGTGCCAGCAGTCCGCAGGGGGACGAGCAGTACTTC.

This clone was detected a few times. The V gene is TRBV25-1, the J gene TRBJ2-2, with TRBD2 as a possible D gene (5 bases). Germline CDR1 reads MGHDK; CDR2 reads SYGVNS. Trimming removed 1 base from V and 1 base from J, with 7 bases in between. This CDR3 is built from 15 residues. The CDR3 loop is CASSESRGNTGELFF. CDR3 DNA sequence: TGTGCCAGCAGTGAATCCCGGGGGAACACCGGGGAGCTGTTTTTT.

This rearrangement joins TRBV10-3 to TRBJ2-3; the D is unclear. V lost 2 bases and J lost 3, with 12 bases in between. This CDR3 region has 15 residues. The germline CDR1 and CDR2 sequences are ENHRY and SYGVKD. The CDR3 region is CAISERSSITDTQYF. CDR3 DNA sequence: TGTGCCATCAGTGAGCGCTCGAGTATAACAGATACGCAGTATTTT.

The rearrangement links TRBV12-3 or TRBV12-4 to TRBJ1-2, with D possibly matching TRBD1 (5 bases). V lost 6 bases and J 6 bases, leaving 11 bases between the germline ends. This CDR3 has 12 residues. The CDR3 protein is CASRRSGHGYTF. The CDR3 coding sequence is TGTGCCAGCAGACGGTCAGGGCATGGCTACACCTTC.

This clone is a singleton in its sample. The J gene is TRBJ1-1, the V gene TRBV25-1; D is unclear. The CDR3 is made up of 12 amino acids. Trimming stripped 2 bases from V and 1 base from J, with 2 bases between. Per germline, CDR1 MGHDK and CDR2 SYGVNS. The CDR3 coding sequence is TGTGCCAGCAGTGAACAGAACACTGAAGCTTTCTTT. It encodes CASSEQNTEAFF. Filled out from reference TRBV25-1 and TRBJ1-1, the complete variable domain reads EADIYQTPRYLVIGTGKKITLECSQTMGHDKMYWYQQDPGMELHLIHYSYGVNSTEKGDLSSESTVSRIRTEHFPLTLESARPSHTSQYLCASSEQNTEAFFGQGTRLTVV.